This T cell receptor (beta chain) was captured in a study of blood T cell repertoires in COVID-19. Study overall: COVID-19 samples, acute and convalescent, were from the United States, Italy and Spain.

In the original processing: For nucleated cells, counts were estimated from reference gene primer amplification. TCRdb's copy holds only in-frame clones and misses some; the assay was immunoSEQ multiplex PCR. That table is the source of V, J and clone size, and D and trimming were worked out from the DNA. The table lists about 70,000 clones, about 85% of them singletons. This clone appeared a few times. The sequence came from an elderly man with acute or convalescent COVID-19. Sequenced: peripheral blood.

The CDR3 region is CASSLSSYQPQHF. The DNA for the CDR3 is TGTGCCAGCAGTTTAAGTAGTTATCAGCCCCAGCATTTT. This chain connects TRBV27 to TRBJ1-5; D is uncertain. CDR1 and CDR2 (germline): MNHEY, SMNVEV (reference sequence). V lost 2 bases and J 5 bases, leaving 7 bases between the germline ends. This CDR3 is 13 amino acids long.